A single sample gave rise to the 30 T cell receptor beta chains below, sequenced in a study of CD8 T cells in ankylosing spondylitis. TCRdb itself ran the 5' RACE reads through MiXCR, one entry per CDR3 protein. The sample contains 30,000 to 45,000 distinct CDR3 sequences, approximately 10% of which appear only once. The sequenced sample was synovial fluid, either unsorted or a sorted T cell fraction (not recorded which). These receptors came from a male donor with ankylosing spondylitis.

The chain couples TRBV10-3 to TRBJ2-1; either TRBD1 or TRBD2 may fit D (5 bases each). The CDR3 extends over 16 amino acids. Trimming shortened V by 3 bases and J by 0 bases, and 12 bases separated the two germline ends. From germline, CDR1 is ENHRY and CDR2 SYGVKD. CDR3 protein: CAISDSPGSSYNEQFF. In nucleotides, the CDR3 is TGTGCCATCAGTGACTCGCCAGGGAGCTCCTACAATGAGCAGTTCTTC.

The V gene is TRBV7-2, the J gene TRBJ2-1, with 11 bases aligning to TRBD2. The V and J ends lost 4 bases and 8 bases, in that order; junction bases with no gene match: 13. The CDR3 is 17 residues long. CDR1 is SGHTA, CDR2 FQGNSA, per germline. The CDR3 protein is CASSSYPLAGGADEQFF. CDR3 in DNA: TGTGCCAGCAGCTCCTACCCCCTAGCGGGAGGCGCGGATGAGCAGTTCTTC.

The chain uses TRBV10-3 and TRBJ2-3; D gene ambiguous. The CDR3 is 14 residues long. The germline V gene encodes CDR1 ENHRY and CDR2 SYGVKD. Trimming pared 2 bases from V and 0 bases from J, leaving 6 bases between. The CDR3 spells CAISERDSTDTQYF. In DNA form, the CDR3 reads TGTGCCATCAGTGAGCGAGATAGCACAGATACGCAGTATTTT.

This clonotype has just a few counts. The chain is built from TRBV12-3 or TRBV12-4 and TRBJ2-1; 10 bases are a match to TRBD2. This CDR3 spans 15 amino acids. Germline trimming cut 8 bases from V and 8 bases from J; bases unmatched to any gene: 12. In nucleotides, the CDR3 is TGTGCCAGCTGCCTTGGGACTAGCGAGGTGGATGAGCAGTTCTTC. Translation gives CASCLGTSEVDEQFF.

The table lists this clonotype with a few counts. The rearrangement joins TRBV2 to TRBJ1-2; possible D gene TRBD1, 5 bases. The CDR3 has 14 residues. The V end lost 7 bases, the J end lost 4 bases, and 16 bases lay between the germline ends. Germline V gene lookup returns CDR1 SNHLY and CDR2 FYNNEI. CDR3 in DNA: TGTGCCAGCATTTGGGACGGAGGAGGCTATGGCTACACCTTC. Its translation: CASIWDGGGYGYTF. The full variable domain, its missing parts supplied by reference TRBV2 and TRBJ1-2, is EPEVTQTPSHQVTQMGQEVILRCVPISNHLYFYWYRQILGQKVEFLVSFYNNEISEKSEIFDDQFSVERPDGSNFTLKIRSTKLEDSAMYFCASIWDGGGYGYTFGSGTRLTVV.

V gene TRBV20-1 combines with J gene TRBJ1-5; D is unresolved. Germline lookup yields CDR1 DFQATT and CDR2 SNEGSKA (reference sequence). The CDR3 length is 14 residues. V was cut by 3 bases and J by 3 bases, with 12 bases left in between. In DNA form, the CDR3 reads TGCAGTGCTAGCCTAGGGTTTTCCAATCAGCCCCAGCATTTT. Translating gives CSASLGFSNQPQHF.

This clonotype was seen a handful of times. CDR3 amino acids: CASSPGQLTSYEQYF. CDR3 nucleotide sequence: TGTGCCAGCAGCCCGGGACAGCTTACCTCCTACGAGCAGTACTTC. J is TRBJ2-7 and V is TRBV5-6; TRBD1 matches at 7 bases. The V and J ends lost 4 bases and 0 bases, in that order; junction bases with no gene match: 7. The CDR3 loop spans 15 amino acids. CDR1 and CDR2 (germline): SGHDT, YYEEEE.

This chain connects TRBV7-3 to TRBJ2-1, with TRBD2 identical over 10 bases. CDR1 SGHTA and CDR2 FQGTGA come from the germline V gene. V trimming: 2 bases; J trimming: 4 bases; junction bases outside the gene matches: 5. The CDR3 spans 16 residues. DNA for the CDR3: TGTGCCAGCAGCTTAGGGGGACTAGCGACATACAATGAGCAGTTCTTC. Its protein product is CASSLGGLATYNEQFF.

This CDR3 is CASSFITVQGEQFF. The CDR3 DNA follows: TGTGCCAGCAGTTTTATTACGGTACAGGGTGAGCAGTTCTTC. The genes are TRBV28 and TRBJ2-1; D may be TRBD1 (6 bases). The CDR3 has 14 amino acids. Germline V gene lookup returns CDR1 MDHEN and CDR2 SYDVKM. V was pared by 3 bases and J by 9 bases, with 15 bases between.

The V call is TRBV20-1, the J call TRBJ1-1; 7 nucleotides align to TRBD1. The germline CDR1 and CDR2 sequences are DFQATT and SNEGSKA (reference sequence). The CDR3 runs to 21 residues. Losses at the gene ends were 0 bases for V and 9 bases for J; bases not matched to a gene: 31. As DNA, the CDR3 is TGCAGTGCTAGAGACGTATCCGGACGATTGACAGGGTCATTCCGCCGCGTCAAAGCTTTCTTT. Its protein product is CSARDVSGRLTGSFRRVKAFF.

This clonotype occurred many times. V is TRBV9 and J is TRBJ2-1; 7 positions match TRBD1. V was clipped by 7 bases and J by 5 bases; unmatched bases: 9. Germline assignment: CDR1 SGDLS and CDR2 YYNGEE. This CDR3 has 14 amino acids. CDR3 in amino acids: CASPRDREDNEQFF. In nucleotides, the CDR3 is TGTGCCAGCCCCCGGGACAGAGAAGACAATGAGCAGTTCTTC. Based on the CDR3 plus reference TRBV9 and TRBJ2-1, the full variable domain is DSGVTQTPKHLITATGQRVTLRCSPRSGDLSVYWYQQSLDQGLQFLIQYYNGEERAKGNILERFSAQQFPDLHSELNLSSLELGDSALYFCASPRDREDNEQFFGPGTRLTVL.

The chain recombines TRBV5-8 with TRBJ2-1, with 7 bases that match TRBD2. Germline V gives CDR1 SGHTS, CDR2 YDEGEE. V was clipped by 3 bases and J by 4 bases; unmatched bases: 7. CDR3 length: 15 residues. The CDR3 loop reads CASSSVGGSYNEQFF. DNA for the CDR3: TGTGCCAGCAGCTCTGTCGGCGGGAGTTACAATGAGCAGTTCTTC.

This clonotype was found many times. The V call is TRBV12-3 or TRBV12-4, the J call TRBJ2-1, with unresolved D. The V end lost 3 bases, the J end lost 7 bases, and 13 bases lay between the germline ends. The CDR3 is made up of 14 amino acids. The CDR3 DNA is TGTGCCAGCAGTTTCGTGGGCTGGGGTAATGAGCAGTTCTTC. It encodes CASSFVGWGNEQFF.

J is TRBJ2-7 and V is TRBV5-1; D call uncertain. CDR1 is SGHRS, CDR2 YFSETQ, per germline. The germline V and J ends were trimmed by 0 bases and 2 bases, with 9 bases remaining between them. This CDR3 is 14 amino acids long. Here the CDR3 reads CASSLALGTYEQYF. CDR3 in DNA: TGCGCCAGCAGCTTGGCCTTGGGGACCTACGAGCAGTACTTC. Variable domain in full (rest from reference TRBV5-1 and TRBJ2-7): KAGVTQTPRYLIKTRGQQVTLSCSPISGHRSVSWYQQTPGQGLQFLFEYFSETQRNKGNFPGRFSGRQFSNSRSEMNVSTLELGDSALYLCASSLALGTYEQYFGPGTRLTVT.

The chain employs TRBV9 and TRBJ2-5, with 9 positions matching TRBD2. The CDR3 runs 14 residues. Germline trimming cut 4 bases from V and 3 bases from J; bases unmatched to any gene: 4. Per the germline V gene, CDR1 is SGDLS and CDR2 is YYNGEE. The CDR3, as DNA: TGTGCCAGCAGCTCCGGACTAGCGAAAGAGACCCAGTACTTC. As protein: CASSSGLAKETQYF.

V gene TRBV27 combines with J gene TRBJ1-5; D unclear. The CDR3 is 15 residues long. Germline V lookup: CDR1 MNHEY, CDR2 SMNVEV (reference sequence). V lost 6 bases and J lost 5, with 17 bases in between. In DNA form, the CDR3 reads TGTGCCAGCAGACGAACAAATGATCGGTATCAGCCCCAGCATTTT. Translation gives CASRRTNDRYQPQHF.

This clonotype has more than one count but fewer than ten. The chain has TRBV12-3 or TRBV12-4 and TRBJ1-5; the match to TRBD1 covers 9 bases. Losses at the gene ends were 5 bases for V and 2 bases for J; bases not matched to a gene: 4. The CDR3 loop spans 15 amino acids. CDR3 loop: CASSQTGGRNQPQHF. In DNA, the CDR3 is TGTGCCAGCAGTCAGACAGGGGGTCGCAATCAGCCCCAGCATTTT.

The table lists this clonotype with many counts. The rearrangement uses TRBV7-8 and TRBJ1-1, with TRBD1 as a possible D gene (5 bases). V was cut by 3 bases and J by 0 bases, with 11 bases left in between. The CDR3 sequence is 15 residues long. Per the germline V gene, CDR1 is SGHVS and CDR2 is FQNEAQ. The CDR3 loop is CASSFRQNLNTEAFF. The CDR3 nucleotides are TGTGCCAGCAGCTTCCGACAGAATCTGAACACTGAAGCTTTCTTT.

This clonotype was counted many times. V gene TRBV25-1 combines with J gene TRBJ2-3; 8 bases are a match to TRBD1. Germline lookup yields CDR1 MGHDK and CDR2 SYGVNS. This CDR3 has 13 residues. With 4 bases clipped from V and 6 bases from J, the junction kept 3 bases outside the gene matches. The CDR3 sequence is CASSGQGRDTQYF. The CDR3 DNA sequence: TGTGCCAGCAGTGGACAGGGGAGGGATACGCAGTATTTT.

This clonotype has a handful of counts. The gene calls are TRBV7-3 and TRBJ2-2; 7 bases line up with TRBD2. Trimming took 2 bases from V and 6 from J; bases not matched to a gene: 3. The CDR3 is 14 amino acids. CDR1 SGHTA and CDR2 FQGTGA come from the germline V gene. The CDR3 region is CASSLGGSAGELFF. CDR3 sequence (DNA): TGTGCCAGCAGCTTAGGCGGGAGCGCCGGGGAGCTGTTTTTT.

This clonotype was recorded many times. The gene calls are TRBV12-3 or TRBV12-4 and TRBJ2-6, with 7 bases that match TRBD1. The CDR3 spans 16 residues. Trimming took 5 bases from V and 4 from J; bases not matched to a gene: 8. The CDR3 DNA reads TGTGCCAGCAGTCCCGCCACAGGGGTCGGGGCCAACGTCCTGACTTTC. Translating gives CASSPATGVGANVLTF.

Many counts were recorded for this clonotype. J is TRBJ2-1 and V is TRBV5-5; D unclear. This CDR3 has 10 amino acids. V lost 0 bases, J lost 9 bases, and 1 base lay in between. CDR1 SGHKS and CDR2 YYEKEE come from the germline V gene (reference sequence). The CDR3 loop reads CASSLGEQFF. CDR3 DNA sequence: TGTGCCAGCAGCTTGGGTGAGCAGTTCTTC.

This clonotype was seen only a few times. Written as DNA, the CDR3 is TGTGCCAGCAGTGAACTCAGGAGCTCCTACGAGCAGTACTTC. Translated, it gives CASSELRSSYEQYF. The V and J genes are TRBV2 and TRBJ2-7; D gene ambiguous. The CDR3 runs to 14 residues. Deletions cut 2 bases from V and 0 bases from J, with 8 bases between. Germline CDR1 SNHLY, CDR2 FYNNEI.

The chain couples TRBV29-1 to TRBJ2-7, with D possibly matching TRBD2 (6 bases). Trimming took off 3 bases at V and 5 bases at J, with 11 bases between the two ends. The CDR3 is 12 amino acids. Germline V gene data show CDR1 as SQVTM and CDR2 as ANQGSEA. The DNA of the CDR3 is TGCAGCGTTGAGGGGGGTGGGGACGAGCAGTACTTC. Amino acids: CSVEGGGDEQYF.

This clonotype came up a few times. The CDR3 coding sequence is TGTGCCAGCAGCTCCGGACAGGGTGGGGATACGCAGTATTTT. This encodes CASSSGQGGDTQYF. The chain is built from TRBV7-3 and TRBJ2-3; 8 bases match TRBD1. The V and J ends lost 4 bases and 6 bases, in that order; junction bases with no gene match: 6. Germline-derived CDR1 and CDR2 are SGHTA and FQGTGA. There are 14 residues in the CDR3.

The genes are TRBV7-2 and TRBJ2-7; D may be TRBD1 (7 bases). Per germline, CDR1 SGHTA and CDR2 FQGNSA. There are 13 residues in the CDR3. V shed 5 bases and J shed 3 bases, with 11 bases lying between them. CDR3 DNA sequence: TGTGCCAGCAGCCCGCAGGGGGGCTACGAGCAGTACTTC. The encoded protein is CASSPQGGYEQYF.

In its sample, this clonotype was seen many times. The chain uses TRBV13 and TRBJ2-1; weak D call: TRBD1 (5 bases). Trimming pared 7 bases from V and 1 base from J, leaving 14 bases between. Germline V gene data show CDR1 as PRHDT and CDR2 as FYEKMQ (reference sequence). The CDR3 consists of 15 residues. CDR3: CASNHGAASYNEQFF. The CDR3 DNA reads as TGTGCCAGCAACCATGGGGCGGCATCCTACAATGAGCAGTTCTTC.

Many counts were recorded for this clonotype. The J gene is TRBJ1-3, the V gene TRBV5-5; D is uncertain. The germline V gene encodes CDR1 SGHKS and CDR2 YYEKEE (reference sequence). The CDR3 is 14 residues long. Trimming took off 0 bases at V and 3 bases at J, with 7 bases between the two ends. The CDR3 sequence is CASSLAVDGNTIYF. The CDR3 region has the DNA TGTGCCAGCAGCTTGGCCGTGGATGGAAACACCATATATTTT.

In its sample, this clonotype was seen a few times. V gene TRBV7-8 combines with J gene TRBJ2-1; 10 bases are a match to TRBD1. The V gene's germline CDR1 is SGHVS and CDR2 FQNEAQ. The CDR3 loop spans 16 amino acids. J gave up 6 bases and V 1 base, and 6 bases lay outside the gene matches. DNA for the CDR3: TGTGCCAGCAGCTTAGTAACAGGGGACAGGGGCAATGAGCAGTTCTTC. It yields the protein CASSLVTGDRGNEQFF.

The chain has TRBV4-3 and TRBJ2-1; TRBD2 might be the D (5 bases). This CDR3 contains 14 residues. Germline loops: CDR1 LGHNA, CDR2 YSLEER. The V gene lost 2 bases and the J gene lost 8 bases, with 13 bases spanning the gap. Written as DNA, the CDR3 is TGCGCCAGCAGCCAACACGACCTAGCCTATGAGCAGTTCTTC. Amino acid sequence: CASSQHDLAYEQFF.